This T cell receptor beta chain is drawn from a study of cytomegalovirus exposure and HLA in healthy donors. Whole-study results and caveats: Donors belonging to an Asian-associated ancestry cluster reportedly showed fewer N-insertions in productive TCRs than the approximately 690-donor mean, according to what a later analysis found. With DRB1 most and HLA-C fewest, TCR association rates differed between HLA loci in a later analysis. Earlier findings revealed that most TCR beta V segments proved productive either about 90% or about 30% of the time.

This clone has just a few counts. Its specificity is unknown. PCR used 60 Vbeta primers and 13 Jbeta primers. In the authors' methods: Per a later analysis, the number of unique TCR beta chains was about 78 million, of which roughly 11 million were shared. The repertoire was sequenced with immunoSEQ multiplex PCR; TCRdb's copy has only in-frame clones and lacks some. V, J and clone size were drawn from that table, and D and trimming were deduced from the DNA. This table has 150,000 to 200,000 clones, about 73% appearing once. Material for sequencing was PBMCs. The receptor was isolated from a woman in her fifties or sixties in good health and CMV-seropositive.

The CDR3 spells CASSLETTYEQYF. The CDR3 region has the DNA TGTGCCAGCAGCTTAGAGACAACTTACGAGCAGTACTTC. The chain is built from TRBV7-2 and TRBJ2-7; D unclear. The CDR3 is made up of 13 amino acids. V was clipped by 1 base and J by 4 bases, with 8 bases between them. In germline, CDR1 is SGHTA, CDR2 FQGNSA.